The following is a T cell receptor (beta chain) sequence with its context. This receptor's antigen is unknown. No per-base quality is available; no much larger clone lies one base away. Other DNA sequences in the same sample also yield this CDR3. The donors were healthy, HIV-negative adults with no recently reported acute infections or vaccinations. All donors were Caucasian adults living in Nashville, Tennessee, USA. CD4+ T cells were enriched by magnetic negative selection; naive cells were then positively selected on CD45RA, and the negative fraction formed the memory subset. After blood collection by leukapheresis, PBMCs were isolated using Ficoll-Histopaque density gradient centrifugation and then cryopreserved in the vapor phase of liquid nitrogen. Analytical flow cytometry was used to check the purity and quantity of each magnetically sorted T cell population. Genomic DNA was isolated from every sorted fraction and measured by UV absorbance on a Nanodrop 2000c.

The CDR3 starts with the cysteine, ends with the phenylalanine, and has 14 residues. The retained sequence is limited to the CDR3, 42 bases, with the frame set at the first base. V drops 2 bases and J drops 0 bases, leaving 8 bases in between. CDR1 and CDR2 are drawn from the germline V gene: SGHRS, YFSETQ. Using the deep immunoSEQ assay, multiplex PCR amplified TCR CDR3 regions from genomic DNA. Genomic DNA extracted from each cell subset was distributed evenly over all wells of several immunoSEQ 96-well plates, and each plate served as one replicate. For sorted subsets, each replicate PCR was loaded with about 0.2 ug genomic DNA, equivalent to roughly 30,000 T cell genomes. Purified libraries were quantified with a Qubit 3.0 fluorometer, sized on a Bioanalyzer 2100, and re-quantified with the KAPA Library Quantification kit. Every immunoSEQ 96-well plate was sequenced on a separate single-read 150-cycle Illumina NextSeq 550 flow cell. As for how the authors treated the data: The immunoSEQ output contained only junctional sequences without quality scores, so filtering could not match that applied to full-length reads. Sequences were annotated with PyIR, a Python wrapper for IgBLAST v1.9, using IMGT germline references to assign V/J genes and CDR3. Reads with weak V/J assignments (E-value above 1e-6), missing CDR3, stop codons, out-of-frame junctions, or ambiguous translated residues were removed. A V3J clonotype was defined by an identical inferred V gene, J gene, and CDR3 amino acid sequence. Percentage overlap between repertoires was computed as shared unique clonotypes divided by the size of the smaller repertoire. Repertoire richness was assessed with RTK rarefaction, the Chao1 estimator, and Recon v2.1 estimates of unobserved clonotypes. OLGA was used to compute generation probabilities for all TCRbeta clonotypes that the gDNA method yielded from four donors. TCRdb mirrors the immuneACCESS table, restricted to in-frame sequences. Some clones are absent from its copies; in checked studies, under half trace to an unresolved V gene, and the reason for the others is unknown. V and J calls and clone size follow that table, whereas D and trimming were derived from the DNA. For this sample there are roughly 1.5 million clones; 95% to 99% appear just once. About 0.4% of the sample belongs to the ten largest clones.

This sample was taken from a study of shared clonotypes between healthy human individuals (dated by TCRdb to about 2020). For context, the study as a whole: A couple of women and a few men aged 18 to 49 years were included in the cohort. For each donor, three plates each were used for CD4 naive and CD4 memory, two plates were used for CD8 naive, and one plate was used for CD8 memory. Blood TCR repertoires of about 5 healthy adults were deeply sequenced to estimate repertoire size and the extent of clonotype sharing between individuals. Libraries were prepared and TCR repertoires were sequenced by different laboratories using diverse techniques, in order to increase sequencing depth and limit assay-specific biases. Each donor's leukapheresis produced roughly between roughly 0.85 and 9.5 billion PBMCs.

The study at large found these results: The small number of donors limited the genetic and exposure-history diversity represented. Across a handful of donors, approximately 5% of naive CD4, approximately 3.6% of naive CD8, about 2% of memory CD4, and about 0.44% of memory CD8 clonotypes were shared. Based on pairwise subsampling, the degree of clonotype sharing among donors was expected to be affected by sequencing depth. Only blood was sampled, and tissue TCR repertoires likely differ from those in blood. Naive subsets generally had larger estimated clonotype richness than memory subsets. Incomplete sequencing was indicated by rarefaction of sorted-subset datasets, despite the large sequencing depth. Higher generation probabilities were observed for clonotypes shared by all four sorted-subset donors than for non-shared clonotypes.

The chain is assembled from TRBV5-1 and TRBJ1-1, with the D gene not confidently named. The specimen sequenced was naive CD4+ T cells sorted from blood. Sample cell subset or site, as interpreted from the label and publication: CD45RA+ positively selected. This sequence was found in a man aged 25 to 40 in good health. The CDR3 amino acid sequence is: CASSLVELNTEAFF. The bases read TGCGCCAGCAGCTTAGTGGAGCTGAACACTGAAGCTTTCTTT.